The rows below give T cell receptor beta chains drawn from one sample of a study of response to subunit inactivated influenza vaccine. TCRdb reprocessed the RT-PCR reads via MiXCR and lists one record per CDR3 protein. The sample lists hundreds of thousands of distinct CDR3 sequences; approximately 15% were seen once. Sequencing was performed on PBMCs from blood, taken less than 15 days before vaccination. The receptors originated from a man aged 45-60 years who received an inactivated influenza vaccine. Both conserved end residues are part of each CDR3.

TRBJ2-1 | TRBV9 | CASSVDSGASYNEQFF
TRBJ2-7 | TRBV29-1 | CSVAGGLNGEQYF
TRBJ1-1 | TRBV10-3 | CAISERDSTEAFF
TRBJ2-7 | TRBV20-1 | CSAAAGGHTYEQYF
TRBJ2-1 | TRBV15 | CATSRDGQSSYNEQFF
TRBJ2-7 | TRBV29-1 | CSVSGLADTSYEQYF
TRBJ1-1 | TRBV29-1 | CSVESGGRNTEAFF
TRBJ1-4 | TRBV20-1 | CSASYTGTGNEKLFF
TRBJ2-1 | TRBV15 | CATSRDSRGYNEQFF
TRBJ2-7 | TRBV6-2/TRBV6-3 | CASSSAGTGDYEQYF
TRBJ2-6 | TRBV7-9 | CASSSRVYGANVLTF
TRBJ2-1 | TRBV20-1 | CCARGLLGRSSYNEQFF
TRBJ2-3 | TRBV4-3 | CASSQQVTDTQYF
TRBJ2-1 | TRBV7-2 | CASSPPGQGAGEQFF
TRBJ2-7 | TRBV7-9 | CASSSRPDQGDPYEQYF
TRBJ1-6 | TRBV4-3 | CASSQDSTGGNSPLHF
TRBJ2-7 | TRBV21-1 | CASSKGQGIYEQYF
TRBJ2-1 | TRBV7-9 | CASSPRQGADYNEQFF
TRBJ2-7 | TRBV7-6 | CASSPGTGVWEQYF
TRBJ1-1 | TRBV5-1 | CASSLGTHGSTEAFF
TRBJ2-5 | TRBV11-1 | CASSLRLAGVTETQYF
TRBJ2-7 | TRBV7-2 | CASSLVREVGEQYF
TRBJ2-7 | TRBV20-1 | CSATRLAYEQYF
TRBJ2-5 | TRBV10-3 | CAISPTSGEGETQYF
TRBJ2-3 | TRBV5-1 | CASSIGQGLTNTQYF
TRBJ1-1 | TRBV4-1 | CASSHDSNTEAFF
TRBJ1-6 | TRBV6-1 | CASSEGPENNSPLHF
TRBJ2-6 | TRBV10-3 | CAIRGQGLLSGANVLTF
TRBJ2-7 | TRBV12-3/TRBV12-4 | CASSSFGIEQYF
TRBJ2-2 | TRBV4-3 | CASSQVAAGTGELFF
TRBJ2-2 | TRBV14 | CASSQDEASWGRANTGELFF
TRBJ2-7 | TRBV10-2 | CASSESRGGFYEQYF
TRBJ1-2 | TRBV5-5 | CASRNPGQGSGGYTF
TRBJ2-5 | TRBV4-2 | CASSRGADIFQETQYF
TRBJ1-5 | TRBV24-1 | CATSDVGNQPQHF
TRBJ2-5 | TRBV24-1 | CATSAVDRQETQYF
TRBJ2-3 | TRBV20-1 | CSARGREFQGDTQYF
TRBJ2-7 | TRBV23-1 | CASSQSSPGQRTSGRAGEQYF
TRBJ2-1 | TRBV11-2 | CASGPVEGMKEQFF
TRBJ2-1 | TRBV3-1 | CASSQSSAYDNEQFF
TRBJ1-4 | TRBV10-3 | CAISEVRHSTNEKLFF
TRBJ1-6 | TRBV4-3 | CASSQGSPGGTLHF
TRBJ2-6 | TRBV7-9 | CASRPGTGTSGANVLTF
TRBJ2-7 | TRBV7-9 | CASSFGRFSYEQYF